The present T cell receptor (beta chain) was sequenced within a study of blood T cell repertoires in COVID-19. The wider study: Italy, Spain and the United States were the sources of the convalescent and acute COVID-19 samples. The cDNA or gDNA used as material had been derived from T cells, B-cell-depleted T cells, or PBMCs.

Patients in Seattle were enrolled during active infection, then followed longitudinally. Assay: immunoSEQ multiplex PCR; the TCRdb copy retains only in-frame clones and omits some. The sample includes 150,000 to 200,000 clones, under 85% seen only once; the top ten take approximately 6.9%. Only a few counts were recorded for this clone. Additional DNA sequences in this sample encode the identical CDR3. The CDR3 is 13 residues long. Germline V gene data show CDR1 as SGHDN and CDR2 as FVKESK. The ends were cut back, 0 bases at V and 1 base at J, with 3 bases in the middle. The chain uses TRBV14 and TRBJ1-1; no clear D. Sequencing was performed on peripheral blood. The source is a man of 80 years or more with COVID-19, enrolled during active disease. Written as DNA, the CDR3 is TGTGCCAGCAGCCAAGACCGGAACACTGAAGCTTTCTTT. It is translated as CASSQDRNTEAFF.